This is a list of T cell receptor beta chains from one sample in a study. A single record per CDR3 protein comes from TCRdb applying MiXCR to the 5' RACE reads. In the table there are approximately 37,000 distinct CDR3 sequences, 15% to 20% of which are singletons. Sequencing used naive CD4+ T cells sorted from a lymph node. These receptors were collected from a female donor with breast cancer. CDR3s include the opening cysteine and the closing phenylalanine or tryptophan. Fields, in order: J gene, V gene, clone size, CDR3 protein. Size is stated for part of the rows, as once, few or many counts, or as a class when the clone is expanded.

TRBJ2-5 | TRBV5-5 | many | CASSLGPGGGLETQYF
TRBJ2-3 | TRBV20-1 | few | CSARVPGADTQYF
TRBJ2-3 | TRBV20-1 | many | CSWRSTDTQYF
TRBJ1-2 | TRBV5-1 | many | CASSRGQRGEGYTF
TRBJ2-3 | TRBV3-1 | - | CASSPIAGLNTDTQYF
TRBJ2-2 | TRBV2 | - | CASNGLAGELFF
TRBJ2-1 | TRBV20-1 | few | CSASSGRTYSYNEQFF
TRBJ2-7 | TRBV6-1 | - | CATGPGQSYEQYF
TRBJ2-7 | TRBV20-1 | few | CSARDPRSSGYEQYF
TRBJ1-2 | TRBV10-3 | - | CAISDNRGDYGYTF
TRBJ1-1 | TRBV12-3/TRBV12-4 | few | CASSPQVRGEAFF
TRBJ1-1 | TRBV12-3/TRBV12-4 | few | CASNPGEGGYPNTEAFF
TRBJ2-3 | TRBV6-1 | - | CASSPARGTDTQYF
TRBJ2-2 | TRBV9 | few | CASSVASGQLAGELFF
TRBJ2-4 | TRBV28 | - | CASSPTAGMGIQYF
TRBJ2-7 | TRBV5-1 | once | CASSLNTGKSYEQYF
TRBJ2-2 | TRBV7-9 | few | CASSLASGGTGELFF
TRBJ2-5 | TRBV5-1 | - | CASSLSGTKETQYF
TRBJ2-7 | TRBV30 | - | CACDRVRGYEQYF
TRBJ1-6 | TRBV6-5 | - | CASSYQGVSPLHF
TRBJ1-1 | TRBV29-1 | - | CSVEGNTEAFF
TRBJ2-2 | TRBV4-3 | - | CASSHDTSGELFF
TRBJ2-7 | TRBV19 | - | CASSTGSEQYF
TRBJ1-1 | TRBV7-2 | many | CASSSTGARTEAFF
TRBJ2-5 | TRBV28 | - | CASSLLGGIALSQYF
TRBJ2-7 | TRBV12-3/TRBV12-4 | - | CASSTPNRGHYEQYF
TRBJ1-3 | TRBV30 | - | CAWQTGGSGNTIYF
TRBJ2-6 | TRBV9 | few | CASSTPDSGANVLTF
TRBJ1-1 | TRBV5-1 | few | CASTDPSGARTEAFF
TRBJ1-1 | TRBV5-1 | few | CASSPPDSPNTEAFF
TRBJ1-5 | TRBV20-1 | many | CSAKYSNQPQHF
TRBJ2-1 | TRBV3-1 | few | CASSQDRRSIDEQFF
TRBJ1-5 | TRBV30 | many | CAWTRSGGGQPQHF
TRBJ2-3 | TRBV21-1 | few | CANTTQLGHTDTQYF
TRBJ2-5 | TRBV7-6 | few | CASSFSADGTQYF
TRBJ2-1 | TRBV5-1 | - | CASYRDRVYEQFF
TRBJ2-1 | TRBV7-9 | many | CASSLGEAEQFF
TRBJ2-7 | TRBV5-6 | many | CASSLLAGGRGYEQYF
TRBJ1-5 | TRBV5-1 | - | CASSVTGTGNQPQHF
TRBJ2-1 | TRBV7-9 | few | CASSLGVTVNNEQFF
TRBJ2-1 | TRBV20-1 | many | CSAPRPPYNEQFF
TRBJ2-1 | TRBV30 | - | CAWSDLPGVYNEQFF
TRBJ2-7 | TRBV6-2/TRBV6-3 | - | CASSSQRQGYEQYF
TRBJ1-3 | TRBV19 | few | CASSIGQFFSGNTIYF
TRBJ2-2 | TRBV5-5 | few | CASSFTGTGELFF
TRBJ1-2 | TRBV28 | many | CASSLVVDREAYGYTF
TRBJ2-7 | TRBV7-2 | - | CASSLAEIYEQYF
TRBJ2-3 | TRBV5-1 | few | CASSLAVVTDTQYF
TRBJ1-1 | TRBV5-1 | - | CASSFGGVSTEAFF
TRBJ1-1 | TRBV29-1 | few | CSVDTKRQSEAFF
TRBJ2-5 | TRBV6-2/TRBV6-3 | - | CASSNSKETQYF
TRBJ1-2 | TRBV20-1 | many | CSALDGGLGGYTF
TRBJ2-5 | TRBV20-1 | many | CSAGGPLGETQYF
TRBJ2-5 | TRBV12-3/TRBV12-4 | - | CASSHTWTSGQETQYF
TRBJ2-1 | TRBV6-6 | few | CASGARTSGYNEQFF
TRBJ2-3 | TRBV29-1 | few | CSGFRTGGAADTQYF
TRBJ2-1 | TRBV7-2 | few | CASSFRSGHNEQFF
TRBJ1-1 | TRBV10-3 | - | CAISGRTGERSEAFF
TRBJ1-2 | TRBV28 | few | CASRLNRGYTF
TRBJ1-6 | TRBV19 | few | CASSTGQGSSPLHF